The 23 T cell receptor beta chains below all came from one sample that was sequenced in a study of cytomegalovirus exposure and HLA in healthy donors. Amplification used 60 Vbeta primers and 13 Jbeta primers. Generated by immunoSEQ multiplex PCR, the TCRdb table keeps only in-frame clones and is missing some. This sample has 120,000 to 150,000 clones; about 61% occur once, and the top ten carry approximately 1.7%. The sequencing sample was made of PBMCs. These receptors all come from a male donor in good health and CMV-seronegative.

J is TRBJ2-2 and V is TRBV5-1; 10 bases agree with TRBD2. The CDR3 has 17 amino acids. The V and J ends lost 1 base and 1 base, in that order; junction bases with no gene match: 4. Germline V CDR1 and CDR2: SGHRS, YFSETQ. The CDR3 loop is CASSLKRGGLNTGELFF. CDR3 nucleotide sequence: TGCGCCAGCAGCTTGAAGCGGGGGGGCCTGAACACCGGGGAGCTGTTTTTT.

The chain uses TRBV4-2 and TRBJ2-5; 11 nucleotides line up with TRBD2. V lost 0 bases, J lost 2 bases, and 5 bases stayed unmatched. This CDR3 spans 17 amino acids. The germline V gene has CDR1 LGHNA and CDR2 YNFKEQ. CDR3 nucleotide sequence: TGTGCCAGCAGCCAAGACGTAGCGGGGGGGGCACAAGAGACCCAGTACTTC. Protein sequence: CASSQDVAGGAQETQYF.

This chain joins TRBV19 and TRBJ1-2; tentative D call: TRBD1 (6 bases). The V gene lost 10 bases and the J gene lost 6 bases, with 21 bases spanning the gap. The CDR3 runs to 14 residues. The V gene's germline CDR1 is LNHDA and CDR2 SQIVND (reference sequence). CDR3 in DNA: TGTGCCATCAACAAAGGCACAGGGTTCGATGGCTACACCTTC. Translation gives CAINKGTGFDGYTF.

V and J are TRBV19 and TRBJ2-2; no definite D call. In germline, CDR1 is LNHDA, CDR2 SQIVND (reference sequence). The V and J ends lost 5 bases and 6 bases respectively, with 7 bases between them. This CDR3 contains 12 residues. The CDR3 sequence: CASSPRSGELFF. CDR3 sequence (DNA): TGTGCCAGTAGTCCGAGATCCGGGGAGCTGTTTTTT.

The J gene is TRBJ1-3, the V gene TRBV7-9; D unclear. Germline CDR1 is SEHNR and CDR2 is FQNEAQ (reference sequence). V was pared by 1 base and J by 7 bases, with 14 bases between. This CDR3 is 15 amino acids long. CDR3: CASSLDAAAENTIYF. CDR3 DNA sequence: TGTGCCAGCAGCTTAGACGCGGCCGCGGAGAACACCATATATTTT.

With regard to this clone: The junction departs from germline at one end; a sequencing error may be responsible. The V call is TRBV7-9, the J call TRBJ1-1; D is unclear. In germline, CDR1 is SEHNR, CDR2 FQNEAQ (reference sequence). The length of the CDR3 is 14 residues. The CDR3 region has the DNA TGTTCCAGCAGCTCCCCCCTGTGGGCCACTGAAGCTTTCTTT. It translates to CSSSSPLWATEAFF.

This clone was observed a few times. The chain couples TRBV5-8 to TRBJ2-7; D perhaps matches TRBD1 (5 bases). This CDR3 is 15 amino acids long. Per the germline V gene, CDR1 is SGHTS and CDR2 is YDEGEE. V shed 4 bases and J shed 8 bases, with 22 bases lying between them. The CDR3 coding sequence is TGTGCCAGCAGCATCTCTCCATACCCGTCAGGGAAGCAGTACTTC. It yields the protein CASSISPYPSGKQYF.

The chain uses TRBV6-6 and TRBJ2-7; 7 nucleotides agree with TRBD1. This CDR3 comprises 15 residues. In germline, CDR1 is MNHNY, CDR2 SVGAGI (reference sequence). V shed 0 bases and J 1 base; nucleotides not matched to a gene: 3. The CDR3 protein is CASSYSTGPSYEQYF. DNA for the CDR3: TGTGCCAGCAGTTACTCGACAGGGCCGTCCTACGAGCAGTACTTC.

This clone was counted only a few times. The chain combines TRBV15 with TRBJ1-2; the D is unclear. Germline V gene data show CDR1 as LNHNV and CDR2 as YYDKDF (reference sequence). The germline V and J ends were trimmed by 0 bases and 3 bases, with 8 bases remaining between them. The CDR3 has 14 residues. As DNA, the CDR3 is TGTGCCACCAGCAGAGATAGTGGTGACTATGGCTACACCTTC. The encoded protein is CATSRDSGDYGYTF.

The chain is built from TRBV7-9 and TRBJ2-3; weak D call: TRBD1 (5 bases). Germline CDR1 reads SEHNR; CDR2 reads FQNEAQ (reference sequence). The V gene lost 5 bases and the J gene lost 3 bases, with 9 bases spanning the gap. The CDR3 spans 13 residues. DNA of the CDR3: TGTGCCAGCAGCAAGGACACAACAGATACGCAGTATTTT. This codes for CASSKDTTDTQYF.

In this sample, this clone turned up a few times. The CDR3 sequence: CASSLASAGPLYNSPLHF. The CDR3 bases are TGCGCCAGCAGCTTGGCATCGGCAGGCCCACTCTATAATTCACCCCTCCACTTT. The chain carries TRBV5-1 and TRBJ1-6; D gene ambiguous. V was shortened by 0 bases and J by 3 bases, with 16 bases between the two germline ends. The CDR3 loop spans 18 amino acids. Germline V gene sequence: CDR1 SGHRS, CDR2 YFSETQ.

V gene TRBV14 combines with J gene TRBJ2-5; D uncertain. The CDR3 is 12 residues long. The V gene lost 5 bases and the J gene lost 7 bases, with 11 bases spanning the gap. CDR1 and CDR2 (germline): SGHDN, FVKESK. The DNA for the CDR3 is TGTGCCAGCAGCGCCAACATGGCGACCCAGTACTTC. This codes for CASSANMATQYF.

Here the CDR3 reads CAWTRDMNSPLHF. The CDR3 region has the DNA TGTGCCTGGACCAGGGATATGAATTCACCCCTCCACTTT. V gene TRBV30 combines with J gene TRBJ1-6; a possible D gene is TRBD1 (5 bases). The CDR3 runs 13 residues. The germline gives CDR1 GTSNPN, CDR2 SVGIG (reference sequence). V shed 4 bases and J shed 7 bases, with 11 bases lying between them.

The chain employs TRBV2 and TRBJ2-7; tentative D call: TRBD1 (6 bases). Trimming took 6 bases from V and 7 from J, leaving 19 bases between them. CDR3 size: 14 residues. Germline assignment: CDR1 SNHLY and CDR2 FYNNEI. The CDR3 coding sequence is TGTGCCAGCAGAGCCGGGACAAACCTCTGGGAGCAGTACTTC. Encoded protein: CASRAGTNLWEQYF.

Only a few counts were recorded for this clone. CDR3 DNA sequence: TGTGCCAGCAGCTTATCTTACGGCGGTCAGCCCCAGCATTTT. Translating it yields CASSLSYGGQPQHF. The V call is TRBV7-2, the J call TRBJ1-5; no firm D call. Germline V gene data show CDR1 as SGHTA and CDR2 as FQGNSA. V shed 2 bases and J shed 6 bases, with 11 bases lying between them. CDR3 length equals 14 residues.

The rearrangement uses TRBV9 and TRBJ2-2, with a tentative D call TRBD1 (6 bases). The ends were cut back, 4 bases at V and 1 base at J, with 8 bases in the middle. Looked up from germline, CDR1 is SGDLS and CDR2 is YYNGEE. There are 14 residues in the CDR3. The CDR3 is CASSLGQNTGELFF. In nucleotides, the CDR3 is TGTGCCAGCAGCTTGGGACAGAACACCGGGGAGCTGTTTTTT. The full variable domain, with the rest looked up from reference TRBV9 and TRBJ2-2, is DSGVTQTPKHLITATGQRVTLRCSPRSGDLSVYWYQQSLDQGLQFLIQYYNGEERAKGNILERFSAQQFPDLHSELNLSSLELGDSALYFCASSLGQNTGELFFGEGSRLTVL.

V usage is TRBV11-2 and J usage is TRBJ2-1; 7 bases map to TRBD2. The CDR3 runs to 16 residues. Trimming removed 0 bases from V and 6 bases from J; junction bases left unmatched: 8. Germline CDR1 and CDR2: SGHAT and FQNNGV. The CDR3 nucleotides read TGTGCCAGCAGCTTAGATCACAGCGGGGCGCCCAATGAGCAGTTCTTC. Translating it yields CASSLDHSGAPNEQFF.

On this clone: The limits of the CDR3 on the DNA are not certain, so only TCRdb's listed CDR3 is given. The J gene is TRBJ2-5, the V gene TRBV19; the table's D call TRBD2 went unverified against the DNA. The CDR3 is 20 residues long, ends included. CDR1 and CDR2 from the germline V gene are LNHDA and SQIVND (reference sequence). The CDR3 region is CASSIYFGAMAGGRQETQYF.

This rearrangement joins TRBV4-1 to TRBJ2-1; 11 nucleotides match TRBD2. Germline trimming cut 4 bases from V and 5 bases from J; bases unmatched to any gene: 7. Looked up from germline, CDR1 is MGHRA and CDR2 is YSYEKL. The CDR3 is 16 residues long. The CDR3 loop is CASSLLLAGADNEQFF. CDR3 nucleotide sequence: TGCGCCAGCAGCCTTCTACTAGCGGGGGCGGACAATGAGCAGTTCTTC.

V and J are TRBV29-1 and TRBJ1-2; 8 positions agree with TRBD1. With 2 bases clipped from V and 8 bases from J, the junction kept 10 bases outside the gene matches. The CDR3 length is 14 residues. Germline V CDR1 and CDR2: SQVTM, ANQGSEA. The CDR3 DNA reads TGCAGCGTTGAACAGGGGGCGGGGTTGGGCGGCTACACCTTC. It translates to CSVEQGAGLGGYTF.

As to this clone: A junction boundary mismatches the germline segment, possibly from a read error. The CDR3 reads CASSSTGYGYPF. DNA for the CDR3: TGTGCCAGCAGCTCGACAGGTTATGGCTACCCCTTC. This chain links TRBV7-9 with TRBJ1-2, with TRBD1 as a possible D gene (6 bases). This CDR3 has 12 residues. Germline CDR1 is SEHNR and CDR2 is FQNEAQ (reference sequence).

This clone was seen a few times. The gene calls are TRBV6-5 and TRBJ2-5; 9 nucleotides match TRBD2. The CDR3 length is 13 residues. The junction had 9 bases not matched to a gene; V was cut back by 5 bases and J by 11 bases. CDR1 and CDR2 from the germline V gene are MNHEY and SVGAGI. This CDR3 reads CASSLSGGLPQYF. The DNA of the CDR3 is TGTGCCAGCAGTCTGAGCGGGGGGCTCCCTCAGTACTTC.

The V call is TRBV6-5, the J call TRBJ2-7; TRBD1 might be the D (6 bases). The germline V gene has CDR1 MNHEY and CDR2 SVGAGI. This CDR3 spans 13 amino acids. Trimming cost V 2 bases and J 3 bases, with 8 bases left between them. The CDR3 protein is CASSYRDNYEQYF. CDR3 nucleotides: TGTGCCAGCAGTTACCGGGACAACTACGAGCAGTACTTC.